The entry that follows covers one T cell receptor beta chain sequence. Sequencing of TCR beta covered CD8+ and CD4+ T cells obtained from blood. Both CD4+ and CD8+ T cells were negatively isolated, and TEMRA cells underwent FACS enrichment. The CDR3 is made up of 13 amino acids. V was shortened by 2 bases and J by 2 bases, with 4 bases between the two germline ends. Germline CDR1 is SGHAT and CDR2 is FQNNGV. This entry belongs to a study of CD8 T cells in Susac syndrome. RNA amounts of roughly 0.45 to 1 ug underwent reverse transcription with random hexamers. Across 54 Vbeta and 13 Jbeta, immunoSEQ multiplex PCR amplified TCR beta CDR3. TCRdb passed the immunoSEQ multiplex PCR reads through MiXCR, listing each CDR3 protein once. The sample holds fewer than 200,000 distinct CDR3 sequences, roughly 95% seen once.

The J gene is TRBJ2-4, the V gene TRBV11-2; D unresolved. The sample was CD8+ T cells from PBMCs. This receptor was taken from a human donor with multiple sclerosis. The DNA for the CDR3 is TGTGCCAGCAGCTTACGGCCCAAAAACATTCAGTACTTC. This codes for CASSLRPKNIQYF.